This TCR beta chain was recovered during a study of breast tumors, draining lymph nodes, adjacent tissues. Findings of the study overall: That most tumor T cells come from lymph nodes remained unproven. The data were judged consistent with most tumor T cells coming from lymph node and expanding in tumor. Tumor TCR diversity was below lymph nodes but above nontumor tissue.

Via MiXCR, TCRdb re-called the multiplex PCR reads, giving one row per CDR3 protein. This sample carries about 180,000 distinct CDR3 sequences, approximately 30% of them seen once, and the ten largest clones take 4.3%. In its sample, this clonotype was seen many times. Its target is not known. The lymph nodes were axillary draining lymph nodes from breast cancer patients. The sequenced sample was axillary lymph node tissue. This sequence was found in a female donor with breast cancer. Some clones in this sample may be carry-over from other donors' samples.

The CDR3 region has the DNA TGTGCCAGCAGTTACTGGAGACAGGGCGGAACCGGGGAGCTGTTTTTT. Translating it yields CASSYWRQGGTGELFF. V usage is TRBV6-5 and J usage is TRBJ2-2, with TRBD1 matching 7 bases. V lost 1 base to trimming and J lost 5 bases; unmatched junction nucleotides: 7. Germline CDR1 and CDR2: MNHEY and SVGAGI. The CDR3 has 16 amino acids.